The 6 T cell receptor beta chains below were found in one sample sequenced in a study of OX40 agonist ivuxolimab in advanced cancers. Profiling relied on immunoSEQ multiplex PCR, and the TCRdb table lists in-frame clones only, not all of them. The table lists about 64,000 clones, approximately 85% of them singletons. This material consisted of CD4+ or CD8+ T cells sorted from blood, taken in a trial of the OX40 agonist ivuxolimab. These receptors were taken from an adult with an advanced solid tumor such as melanoma, head and neck, liver or kidney cancer.

The V and J genes are TRBV10-1 and TRBJ2-7; 7 bases map to TRBD1. CDR3 length: 15 residues. Germline CDR1 WNHNN, CDR2 SYGVQD (reference sequence). Unmatched junction bases numbered 8, after V lost 2 bases and J lost 4 bases. CDR3 sequence: CASSENRGSLYEQYF. CDR3 nucleotide sequence: TGCGCCAGCAGTGAGAACAGGGGATCGCTTTACGAGCAGTACTTC.

This chain connects TRBV7-6 to TRBJ2-7; a weak D match, TRBD1 (5 bases). This CDR3 is 16 amino acids long. V lost 0 bases, J lost 3 bases, and 15 bases lay in between. Germline V gene lookup returns CDR1 SGHVS and CDR2 FNYEAQ. The CDR3, as DNA: TGTGCCAGCAGCTTAGCGCAGGCAGGGTCCCTCTACGAGCAGTACTTC. The encoded protein is CASSLAQAGSLYEQYF.

The J gene is TRBJ1-1, the V gene TRBV19, with no clear D. V gave up 5 bases and J gave up 1 base, with 11 bases separating them. This CDR3 spans 14 amino acids. Germline V gene data show CDR1 as LNHDA and CDR2 as SQIVND (reference sequence). The CDR3 DNA is TGTGCCAGTAGTGCCGAGGACTGGAACACTGAAGCTTTCTTT. Amino acids: CASSAEDWNTEAFF.

This chain links TRBV29-1 with TRBJ2-4; TRBD2 might be the D (5 bases). Germline V CDR1 and CDR2: SQVTM, ANQGSEA. The V and J ends lost 4 bases and 3 bases respectively, with 13 bases between them. The CDR3 is 14 amino acids. The CDR3 sequence is CSVAGRVSKNIQYF. The CDR3 DNA sequence: TGCAGCGTTGCTGGGCGGGTTAGCAAAAACATTCAGTACTTC.

The J gene is TRBJ1-1, the V gene TRBV19; the D is unclear. The V gene's germline CDR1 is LNHDA and CDR2 SQIVND (reference sequence). There are 13 residues in the CDR3. Trimming took off 7 bases at V and 7 bases at J, with 16 bases between the two ends. The CDR3 region is CASIIFRPFEAFF. CDR3 bases: TGTGCCAGTATTATCTTTCGGCCATTTGAAGCTTTCTTT.

The V gene is TRBV7-6, the J gene TRBJ2-5; 7 nucleotides match TRBD2. Germline V gene data show CDR1 as SGHVS and CDR2 as FNYEAQ. The CDR3 covers 12 residues. Trimming removed 5 bases from V and 7 bases from J; junction bases left unmatched: 4. CDR3 in DNA: TGTGCCAGCAGCACACCTAGCGGGACCCAGTACTTC. This gives the protein CASSTPSGTQYF.